The rows below give T cell receptor beta chains drawn from one sample of a study of OX40 agonist ivuxolimab in advanced cancers. Data came from immunoSEQ multiplex PCR; TCRdb stores just in-frame clones and leaves some out. The sample comprises around 40,000 clones, around 80% of which are singletons, and around 5% rests with the top ten. Sequenced here: CD4+ or CD8+ T cells sorted from blood, sampled in a trial of the OX40 agonist ivuxolimab. Receptors originate from an adult with an advanced solid tumor such as melanoma, head and neck, liver or kidney cancer. CDR3s include the opening cysteine and the closing phenylalanine or tryptophan.

CDR3 protein: CASSSDGYFEAFF; J gene: TRBJ1-1; V gene: TRBV6-1
CDR3 protein: CASSDSNRATEAFF; J gene: TRBJ1-1; V gene: TRBV6-4
CDR3 protein: CAWTKLGGRRDGELFF; J gene: TRBJ2-2; V gene: TRBV30
CDR3 protein: CASSVGGDSNQPQHF; J gene: TRBJ1-5; V gene: TRBV9
CDR3 protein: CASSVPAASGKGLDEQFF; J gene: TRBJ2-1; V gene: TRBV7-3
CDR3 protein: CASSTWRGREMRGKETQYF; J gene: TRBJ2-5; V gene: TRBV19
CDR3 protein: CASSEAWTGQGRAFF; J gene: TRBJ1-1; V gene: TRBV6-1
CDR3 protein: CASSLGQDPFEKLFF; J gene: TRBJ1-4; V gene: TRBV5-1
CDR3 protein: CASSLGGQFLRTEAFF; J gene: TRBJ1-1; V gene: TRBV5-4
CDR3 protein: CASSLVSGNTIYF; J gene: TRBJ1-3; V gene: TRBV7-9
CDR3 protein: CASGGRANEKLFF; J gene: TRBJ1-4; V gene: TRBV2
CDR3 protein: CASSRGSGNGDPQYF; J gene: TRBJ2-3; V gene: TRBV11-1
CDR3 protein: CASSLGGRAYEQYF; J gene: TRBJ2-7; V gene: TRBV5-1
CDR3 protein: CASSPRRERYNEQFF; J gene: TRBJ2-1; V gene: TRBV6-6
CDR3 protein: CASSPGLVQRETQYF; J gene: TRBJ2-5; V gene: TRBV5-1
CDR3 protein: CASSLMNTEAFF; J gene: TRBJ1-1; V gene: TRBV2